This TCR beta chain was obtained from a study of blood T cell repertoires in COVID-19. Overall study: T cells, B-cell-depleted T cells, or PBMCs provided the cDNA or gDNA that served as material.

Libraries were prepared by immunoSEQ multiplex PCR; TCRdb keeps only in-frame clonotypes and omits some of them. The profile shows approximately 310,000 clones, around 85% of them singletons. With 0 bases clipped from V and 0 bases from J, the junction kept 5 bases outside the gene matches. The germline V gene encodes CDR1 LGHNA and CDR2 YNFKEQ. The CDR3 totals 17 residues. Participant reports of clinical history set cohort assignment. Exposed study participants had met a COVID-19 case within 2 weeks before entry. The sequencing sample was made of PBMCs or T cells enriched from blood (not recorded which). The sequence was collected from a woman aged 25-40 years who had been exposed to COVID-19. The rearrangement uses TRBV4-2 and TRBJ2-1; 7 bases fit TRBD2. The CDR3 nucleotides read TGTGCCAGCAGCCAAGATTGGGGGGGGAGCTCCTACAATGAGCAGTTCTTC. Residues: CASSQDWGGSSYNEQFF.